The entry below gives a single TCR beta chain sequence along with its context. Antigen unknown. The sample comes from a study of T cells and Merkel cell carcinoma outcomes. Findings and caveats of the study: Repertoire plus T-cell density reportedly predicted Merkel cell carcinoma outcomes.

Only in-frame clones appear in the TCRdb table, and some are missing; sequencing was by immunoSEQ multiplex PCR. There are around 6,000 clones in the sample; roughly 80% occur only once, and less than 6.5% lies in the top ten. The sequenced sample consisted of tumor tissue from Merkel cell carcinoma. This TCR derives from a human donor with Merkel cell carcinoma.

CDR3 coding DNA: TGTGCCAGCAGCAAGACTAGCGGGAGAGGGAATACCGGGGAGCTGTTTTTT. Its translation: CASSKTSGRGNTGELFF. The rearrangement joins TRBV7-9 to TRBJ2-2; TRBD2 matches at 12 bases. V dropped 5 bases and J dropped 5; count of bases not matched to a gene: 9. Germline V lookup: CDR1 SEHNR, CDR2 FQNEAQ (reference sequence). The CDR3 contains 17 residues.